This T cell receptor beta chain stems from a study of OX40 agonist ivuxolimab in advanced cancers. Notes on the study in general: Mean expanded clone counts were higher in CD8+ than CD4+ T cells. Blood T cells, both CD4+ and CD8+, expanded clonally by week 6 at 0.1 to 3.0 mg/kg.

About this clone itself: What it binds is not known.

There are 15 residues in the CDR3. Germline loops: CDR1 MGHRA, CDR2 YSYEKL. V lost 4 bases and J lost 1, with 11 bases in between. Sequenced by immunoSEQ multiplex PCR; TCRdb stores in-frame clones only, minus some. The sample shows fewer than 90,000 clones, roughly 84% of them seen only once. This chain connects TRBV4-1 to TRBJ1-5; no firm D call. This clonotype was sampled from an adult with an advanced solid tumor such as melanoma, head and neck, liver or kidney cancer. The specimen comprised CD4+ or CD8+ T cells sorted from blood, sampled in a trial of the OX40 agonist ivuxolimab. The CDR3 here is CASSRKGSSNQPQHF. CDR3 bases: TGCGCCAGCAGCCGGAAAGGATCGAGCAATCAGCCCCAGCATTTT.